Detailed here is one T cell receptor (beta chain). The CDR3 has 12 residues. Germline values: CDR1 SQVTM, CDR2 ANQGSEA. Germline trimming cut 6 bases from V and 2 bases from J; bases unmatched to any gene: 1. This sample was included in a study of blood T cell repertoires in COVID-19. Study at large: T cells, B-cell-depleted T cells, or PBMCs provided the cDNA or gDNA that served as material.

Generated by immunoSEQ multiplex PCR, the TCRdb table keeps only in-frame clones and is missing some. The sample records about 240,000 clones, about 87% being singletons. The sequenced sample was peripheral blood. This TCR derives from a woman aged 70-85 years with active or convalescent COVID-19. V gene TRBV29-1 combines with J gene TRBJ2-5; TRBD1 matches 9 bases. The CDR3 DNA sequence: TGCAGCGTGGGGACAGGGCAAGAGACCCAGTACTTC. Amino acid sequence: CSVGTGQETQYF.